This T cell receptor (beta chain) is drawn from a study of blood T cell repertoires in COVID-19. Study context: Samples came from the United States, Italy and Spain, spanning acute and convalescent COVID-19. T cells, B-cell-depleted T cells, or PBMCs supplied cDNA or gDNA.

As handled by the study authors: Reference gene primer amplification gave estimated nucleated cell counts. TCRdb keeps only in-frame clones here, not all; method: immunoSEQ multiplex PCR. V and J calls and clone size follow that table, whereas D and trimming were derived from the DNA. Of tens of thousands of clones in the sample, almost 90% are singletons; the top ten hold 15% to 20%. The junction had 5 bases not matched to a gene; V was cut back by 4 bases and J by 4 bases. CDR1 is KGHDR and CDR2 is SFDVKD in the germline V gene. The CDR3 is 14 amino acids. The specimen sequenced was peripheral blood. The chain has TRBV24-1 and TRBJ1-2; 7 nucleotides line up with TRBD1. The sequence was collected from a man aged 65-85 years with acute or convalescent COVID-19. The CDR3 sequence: CATSDSGTAYGYTF. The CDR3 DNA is TGTGCCACCAGTGACTCCGGGACAGCCTATGGCTACACCTTC.